This is a list of T cell receptor beta chains from one sample in a study of control samples from healthy donors and cancer patients. Sequencing used immunoSEQ multiplex PCR; TCRdb keeps in-frame clones, though not all of them. The sample shows about 120,000 clones, about 90% of them seen only once. Sequences were obtained from blood. These receptors were taken from a man aged 18 to 29 in good health. The CDR3 runs from the conserved cysteine through the conserved F or W.

v_call	j_call	cdr3_aa
TRBV30	TRBJ1-1	CAWSFRSTGGAFF
TRBV7-9	TRBJ1-3	CASSLWGPEGNTIYF
TRBV30	TRBJ2-7	CAWSGLAGGNEQYF
TRBV5-4	TRBJ2-1	CASRTSGSNEQFF
TRBV6-5	TRBJ1-2	CASSYQGTGGRGGYTF
TRBV28	TRBJ2-7	CASSLGAGHYEQYF
TRBV9	TRBJ2-2	CASSQLAPTNTGELFF
TRBV9	TRBJ2-5	CASGTVSGETQYF
TRBV5-6	TRBJ2-7	CASSPQGAKYEQYF
TRBV7-9	TRBJ1-3	CASSLGDPVKGTIYF
TRBV5-1	TRBJ2-1	CASSLEVPPRAQFF
TRBV5-6	TRBJ2-1	CASSLASDGKQFF
TRBV5-1	TRBJ1-2	CASSLGDRRVEGYTF
TRBV12-3/TRBV12-4	TRBJ2-2	CASSSNTGELFF
TRBV28	TRBJ1-1	CASRRGALMNTEAFF
TRBV19	TRBJ2-5	CASSNTGGSETQYF
TRBV3-1/TRBV3-2	TRBJ1-1	CASSQGINTEAFF
TRBV12-3/TRBV12-4	TRBJ1-1	CASSETENTEAFF
TRBV4-1	TRBJ1-2	CASSQDLDRNNYGYTF
TRBV6-5	TRBJ2-4	CASSRGSGNIQYF
TRBV5-4	TRBJ2-1	CASSLPGLAGGLWVF
TRBV14	TRBJ2-1	CASSQVGLAGHNEQFF
TRBV3-1/TRBV3-2	TRBJ1-1	CASTLRGQGRVNTEAFF
TRBV5-5	TRBJ2-1	CASIGRWKGNEQFF
TRBV6-5	TRBJ2-7	CASRPSGVGLYEQYF
TRBV3-1/TRBV3-2	TRBJ2-7	CASSHGRTEQYF
TRBV7-2	TRBJ2-7	CASSSTWTSGRSYEQYF
TRBV5-1	TRBJ1-4	CASSLSRAGEKLFF
TRBV11-3	TRBJ2-7	CASSATGTSGSYEQYF
TRBV24-1	TRBJ1-3	CATSRGNTIYF
TRBV5-1	TRBJ1-6	CASSFDGDSPLHF
TRBV14	TRBJ2-1	CASSKQDYNEQFF
TRBV18	TRBJ1-1	CASSSKVQGFDTEAFF
TRBV19	TRBJ2-7	CASSIRTPGLAGEGSYEQYF
TRBV28	TRBJ1-1	CASPSGRGGTGGSHTEAFF
TRBV19	TRBJ2-3	CASSYRTGTGLRDTQYF
TRBV9	TRBJ1-2	CASSSQGSGRWGYTF
TRBV5-4	TRBJ2-7	CASSLGTGGYEQYF
TRBV20-1	TRBJ1-5	CSASTGSIQPQHF
TRBV19	TRBJ1-2	CASIDSAYGYTF